This T cell receptor beta chain came from a study of identical twins. TCRdb re-analysed the 5' RACE reads in MiXCR, keeping a single row per CDR3 protein. The sample carries 600,000 to 700,000 distinct CDR3 sequences, 21% recorded once. This sample was also put to use in a study of T cells expressing NK-cell markers. As that study records: Five or six donors showed dominant NKG2C+ clonotypes comprising roughly 1.0-7.0% of their CD8+ T cells.

The source of this sequence is a woman between 18 and 29 years old in good health. The source material was PBMCs.

This CDR3 reads CASRASGTYEQYF. The CDR3, as DNA: TGTGCCAGCAGAGCTAGCGGTACCTACGAGCAGTACTTC. The rearrangement links TRBV6-6 to TRBJ2-7; TRBD2 matches at 7 bases. J gave up 2 bases and V 6 bases, and 4 bases lay outside the gene matches. CDR1 and CDR2 from the germline V gene are MNHNY and SVGAGI (reference sequence). CDR3 length: 13 residues.